The rows below give T cell receptor beta chains drawn from one sample of a study of cytomegalovirus exposure and HLA in healthy donors. Generated by immunoSEQ multiplex PCR, the TCRdb table keeps only in-frame clones and is missing some. The table includes about 110,000 clones, 88% detected once. The material sequenced was PBMCs. Receptor source: a woman aged 30 to 39 in good health and CMV-seropositive. CDR3s include the opening cysteine and the closing phenylalanine or tryptophan. D genes are given only for firm matches. Size tells how often a clone was seen (once, few, many) or the class of an expanded clone, and some rows leave it out.

v_gene: TRBV7-2; j_gene: TRBJ2-1; abundance: NA; d_gene: TRBD2; CDR3aa: CASSGPGTSFNEQFF; CDR3nt: TGTGCCAGCAGCGGGCCCGGGACTAGCTTCAATGAGCAGTTCTTC
v_gene: TRBV4-3; j_gene: TRBJ2-2; abundance: NA; d_gene: TRBD2; CDR3aa: CASSQDTSGISTGELFF; CDR3nt: TGCGCCAGCAGCCAAGACACTAGCGGGATTAGCACCGGGGAGCTGTTTTTT
v_gene: TRBV7-6; j_gene: TRBJ2-3; abundance: NA; d_gene: TRBD2; CDR3aa: CASSLSVGGGRKYTDTQYF; CDR3nt: TGTGCCAGCAGCTTAAGCGTCGGAGGCGGGAGAAAGTACACAGATACGCAGTATTTT
v_gene: TRBV2; j_gene: TRBJ2-7; abundance: few; d_gene: TRBD1; CDR3aa: CASSWDSYEQYF; CDR3nt: TGTGCCAGCAGTTGGGACAGCTACGAGCAGTACTTC
v_gene: TRBV10-3; j_gene: TRBJ2-7; abundance: NA; d_gene: NA; CDR3aa: CASAIGDEQYF; CDR3nt: TGTGCCAGCGCTATTGGAGACGAGCAGTACTTC
v_gene: TRBV30; j_gene: TRBJ1-5; abundance: NA; d_gene: TRBD1; CDR3aa: CAWNRDRDQPQHF; CDR3nt: TGTGCCTGGAATAGGGACAGGGATCAGCCCCAGCATTTT
v_gene: TRBV7-2; j_gene: TRBJ1-2; abundance: NA; d_gene: NA; CDR3aa: CASSLGGGRYGYTF; CDR3nt: TGTGCCAGCAGCTTAGGTGGGGGGAGGTATGGCTACACCTTC
v_gene: TRBV9; j_gene: TRBJ2-3; abundance: NA; d_gene: NA; CDR3aa: CASSVGPRGTDTQYF; CDR3nt: TGTGCCAGCAGCGTAGGCCCTCGGGGCACAGATACGCAGTATTTT
v_gene: TRBV15; j_gene: TRBJ2-2; abundance: NA; d_gene: NA; CDR3aa: CATSRDRDSNTGELFF; CDR3nt: TGTGCCACCAGCAGAGATCGAGATTCGAACACCGGGGAGCTGTTTTTT
v_gene: TRBV18; j_gene: TRBJ2-1; abundance: NA; d_gene: TRBD2; CDR3aa: CASSPPILAGEEYNEQFF; CDR3nt: TGTGCCAGCTCACCACCGATCCTAGCGGGAGAGGAATACAATGAGCAGTTCTTC
v_gene: TRBV11-2; j_gene: TRBJ2-7; abundance: few; d_gene: TRBD2; CDR3aa: CASSHGGLAGAPYEQYF; CDR3nt: TGTGCCAGCAGCCACGGGGGACTAGCGGGCGCCCCCTACGAGCAGTACTTC
v_gene: TRBV30; j_gene: TRBJ1-2; abundance: once; d_gene: NA; CDR3aa: CAWRNSSNYGYTF; CDR3nt: TGTGCCTGGAGAAATTCCTCTAACTATGGCTACACCTTC
v_gene: TRBV28; j_gene: TRBJ2-3; abundance: NA; d_gene: TRBD2; CDR3aa: CASSLATSGTDTQYF; CDR3nt: TGTGCCAGCAGTTTGGCGACTAGCGGCACAGATACGCAGTATTTT
v_gene: TRBV4-2; j_gene: TRBJ2-5; abundance: NA; d_gene: TRBD2; CDR3aa: CASSQSSGGGETQYF; CDR3nt: TGTGCCAGCAGCCAGTCTAGCGGGGGGGGAGAGACCCAGTACTTC
v_gene: TRBV6-1; j_gene: TRBJ2-5; abundance: NA; d_gene: NA; CDR3aa: CASSEAPHHTRTQYF; CDR3nt: TGTGCCAGCAGTGAAGCGCCTCACCATACGCGGACCCAGTACTTC
v_gene: TRBV30; j_gene: TRBJ2-5; abundance: NA; d_gene: NA; CDR3aa: CAWNGGGVGETQYF; CDR3nt: TGTGCCTGGAACGGAGGGGGGGTAGGAGAGACCCAGTACTTC
v_gene: TRBV15; j_gene: TRBJ2-7; abundance: NA; d_gene: TRBD2; CDR3aa: CATSRGGRAAHEQYF; CDR3nt: TGTGCCACCAGCCGGGGTGGGAGGGCTGCTCACGAGCAGTACTTC
v_gene: TRBV5-1; j_gene: TRBJ1-1; abundance: NA; d_gene: TRBD1; CDR3aa: CASSLTLGQWPNTEAFF; CDR3nt: TGCGCCAGCAGCTTGACCTTGGGACAGTGGCCCAACACTGAAGCTTTCTTT
v_gene: TRBV2; j_gene: TRBJ1-1; abundance: few; d_gene: TRBD1; CDR3aa: CASSVRGHTEAFF; CDR3nt: TGTGCCAGCAGTGTTAGGGGGCACACTGAAGCTTTCTTT
v_gene: TRBV28; j_gene: TRBJ2-3; abundance: NA; d_gene: NA; CDR3aa: CASNTLRTDTQYF; CDR3nt: TGTGCCAGCAATACTCTACGCACAGATACGCAGTATTTT
v_gene: TRBV21-1; j_gene: TRBJ2-7; abundance: NA; d_gene: NA; CDR3aa: CASSSRPSDKPSYEQYF; CDR3nt: TGTGCCAGCAGCAGTCGACCTTCGGACAAACCCTCCTACGAGCAGTACTTC
v_gene: TRBV27; j_gene: TRBJ2-1; abundance: NA; d_gene: TRBD2; CDR3aa: CASKSAGGLFSYNEQFF; CDR3nt: TGTGCCAGCAAGTCCGCGGGAGGGCTTTTCTCCTACAATGAGCAGTTCTTC
v_gene: TRBV18; j_gene: TRBJ1-4; abundance: NA; d_gene: NA; CDR3aa: CASSLHGGEKLFF; CDR3nt: TGTGCCAGCTCACTCCACGGCGGGGAAAAACTGTTTTTT
v_gene: TRBV5-6; j_gene: TRBJ2-6; abundance: NA; d_gene: NA; CDR3aa: CASSFIPGANVLTF; CDR3nt: TGTGCCAGCAGCTTTATTCCTGGGGCCAACGTCCTGACTTTC
v_gene: TRBV6-5; j_gene: TRBJ2-2; abundance: NA; d_gene: NA; CDR3aa: CASRGLAGPGELFF; CDR3nt: TGTGCCAGCAGGGGATTGGCAGGGCCCGGGGAGCTGTTTTTT
v_gene: TRBV27; j_gene: TRBJ2-2; abundance: NA; d_gene: TRBD2; CDR3aa: CASSFGRGDTGELFF; CDR3nt: TGTGCCAGCAGTTTCGGGAGGGGTGACACCGGGGAGCTGTTTTTT
v_gene: TRBV7-9; j_gene: TRBJ1-6; abundance: NA; d_gene: TRBD1; CDR3aa: CASSLQGARSPLHF; CDR3nt: TGTGCCAGCAGCTTACAGGGGGCTCGATCACCCCTCCACTTT
v_gene: TRBV7-7; j_gene: TRBJ2-5; abundance: NA; d_gene: TRBD2; CDR3aa: CASSPGGTQETQYF; CDR3nt: TGTGCTAGCAGCCCCGGGGGGACCCAAGAGACCCAGTACTTC
v_gene: TRBV6-6; j_gene: TRBJ1-2; abundance: NA; d_gene: NA; CDR3aa: CASRSTGTYGYTF; CDR3nt: TGTGCCAGCAGGTCAACAGGGACCTATGGCTACACCTTC